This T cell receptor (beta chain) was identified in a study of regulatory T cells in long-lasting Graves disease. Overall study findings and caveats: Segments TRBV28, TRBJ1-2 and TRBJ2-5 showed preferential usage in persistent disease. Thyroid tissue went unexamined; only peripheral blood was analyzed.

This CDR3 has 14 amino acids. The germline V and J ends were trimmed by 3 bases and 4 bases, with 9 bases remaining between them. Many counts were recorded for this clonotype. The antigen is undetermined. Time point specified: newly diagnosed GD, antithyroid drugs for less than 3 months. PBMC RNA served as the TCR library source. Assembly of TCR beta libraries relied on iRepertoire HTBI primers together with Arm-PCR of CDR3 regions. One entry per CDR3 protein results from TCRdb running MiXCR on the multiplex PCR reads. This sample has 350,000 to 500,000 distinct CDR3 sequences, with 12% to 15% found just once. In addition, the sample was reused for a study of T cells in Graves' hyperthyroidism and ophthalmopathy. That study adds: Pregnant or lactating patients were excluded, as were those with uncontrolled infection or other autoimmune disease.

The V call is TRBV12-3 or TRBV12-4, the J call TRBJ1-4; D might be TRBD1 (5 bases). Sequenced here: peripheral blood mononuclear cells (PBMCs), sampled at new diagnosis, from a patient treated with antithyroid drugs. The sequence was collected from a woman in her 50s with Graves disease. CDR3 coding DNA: TGTGCCAGCAGTTTCTCAGGGATTAATGAAAAACTGTTTTTT. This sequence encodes CASSFSGINEKLFF.